These 15 T cell receptor beta chains originate from one sample sequenced in a study of cytomegalovirus exposure and HLA in healthy donors. The primer mix had 60 Vbeta and 13 Jbeta primers. The method was immunoSEQ multiplex PCR; TCRdb's version includes in-frame clones alone and lacks a portion of them. The sample shows around 120,000 clones, 80% of them seen only once. The source material was PBMCs. These receptors all stem from a female donor in good health and CMV-seropositive.

This chain uses TRBV7-9 with TRBJ1-1; D is possibly TRBD1 (5 bases). This CDR3 is built from 14 residues. Between the trimmed V and J ends, which lost 1 base and 3 bases, there was a span of 9 bases. Germline V gene lookup returns CDR1 SEHNR and CDR2 FQNEAQ (reference sequence). CDR3 DNA sequence: TGTGCCAGCAGCTTAGTGGGGGGGGACACTGAAGCTTTCTTT. It yields the protein CASSLVGGDTEAFF. Full variable domain (rest looked up from reference TRBV7-9 and TRBJ1-1): DTGVSQNPRHKITKRGQNVTFRCDPISEHNRLYWYRQTLGQGPEFLTYFQNEAQLEKSRLLSDRFSAERPKGSFSTLEIQRTEQGDSAMYLCASSLVGGDTEAFFGQGTRLTVV.

The CDR3 nucleotides read TGTGCCAGCAGTGCTAGGACAGGGAGTGACTATGGCTACACCTTC. Translated, it gives CASSARTGSDYGYTF. The chain combines TRBV6-1 with TRBJ1-2, with TRBD1 matching 8 bases. CDR1 is MNHNS, CDR2 SASEGT, per germline. The CDR3 spans 15 residues. V shed 4 bases and J 3 bases; nucleotides not matched to a gene: 7.

The CDR3 reads CASSRQENSYEQYF. The CDR3 DNA reads TGTGCCAGCTCGCGACAGGAAAACTCCTACGAGCAGTACTTC. The V call is TRBV18, the J call TRBJ2-7; D perhaps matches TRBD1 (6 bases). The germline gives CDR1 KGHSH, CDR2 LQKENI. This CDR3 is built from 14 residues. Trimming took off 6 bases at V and 0 bases at J, with 12 bases between the two ends. Variable domain in full (rest from reference TRBV18 and TRBJ2-7): NAGVMQNPRHLVRRRGQEARLRCSPMKGHSHVYWYRQLPEEGLKFMVYLQKENIIDESGMPKERFSAEFPKEGPSILRIQQVVRGDSAAYFCASSRQENSYEQYFGPGTRLTVT.

This chain joins TRBV5-1 and TRBJ2-5; TRBD2 matches 9 bases. V lost 3 bases to trimming and J lost 2 bases; unmatched junction nucleotides: 8. Germline V gives CDR1 SGHRS, CDR2 YFSETQ. CDR3 length: 16 amino acids. The CDR3 bases are TGCGCCAGCAGCTCAAGCGGGGGGAATCATCAAGAGACCCAGTACTTC. Amino acid sequence: CASSSSGGNHQETQYF.

This clone has only one observation. V and J are TRBV4-2 and TRBJ2-3; 12 nucleotides match TRBD2. Germline trimming cut 2 bases from V and 4 bases from J; bases unmatched to any gene: 4. Germline V gene data show CDR1 as LGHNA and CDR2 as YNFKEQ. This CDR3 comprises 16 residues. The CDR3: CASSQLLAGGPDTQYF. The CDR3 DNA follows: TGTGCCAGCAGCCAACTGCTAGCGGGGGGGCCAGATACGCAGTATTTT.

The genes are TRBV6-1 and TRBJ2-5; D perhaps matches TRBD1 (6 bases). With 6 bases removed from V and 4 bases from J, the gap between germline ends came to 15 bases. The germline V gene encodes CDR1 MNHNS and CDR2 SASEGT. The CDR3 consists of 14 residues. The DNA of the CDR3 is TGTGCCAGCAGCCGAAAGGGGGAAGGAGAGACCCAGTACTTC. This translates into CASSRKGEGETQYF.

This clone showed up just once. The J gene is TRBJ2-2, the V gene TRBV6-6; 9 positions match TRBD1. Losses at the gene ends were 2 bases for V and 1 base for J; bases not matched to a gene: 2. Germline-derived CDR1 and CDR2 are MNHNY and SVGAGI (reference sequence). CDR3 length: 16 residues. The CDR3 DNA is TGTGCCAGCAGTTACCCGGGACAGGGGAACACCGGGGAGCTGTTTTTT. It codes for CASSYPGQGNTGELFF.

The rearrangement links TRBV18 to TRBJ1-1; D might be TRBD1 (5 bases). The germline V and J ends were trimmed by 4 bases and 5 bases, with 14 bases remaining between them. Looked up from germline, CDR1 is KGHSH and CDR2 is LQKENI. The CDR3 length is 14 residues. Here the CDR3 reads CASSLSGATTEAFF. The CDR3 DNA is TGTGCCAGCTCACTAAGTGGGGCAACGACTGAAGCTTTCTTT.

On this clone: This CDR3 is also generated by other DNA sequences in the sample. The chain is built from TRBV18 and TRBJ2-5; maybe TRBD1 (6 bases). Germline V lookup: CDR1 KGHSH, CDR2 LQKENI. The CDR3 is 13 amino acids. V dropped 3 bases and J dropped 1 base, with 6 bases sitting between them. The CDR3 DNA sequence: TGTGCCAGCTCACCGGGGGCCCAAGAGACCCAGTACTTC. Its translation is CASSPGAQETQYF.

This clone is a singleton in its sample. The CDR3 here is CASSQLPTQMNTEAFF. The CDR3 region has the DNA TGCGCCAGCAGCCAGCTACCGACACAAATGAACACTGAAGCTTTCTTT. The V and J genes are TRBV4-1 and TRBJ1-1; D remains ambiguous. CDR1 and CDR2 from the germline V gene are MGHRA and YSYEKL. Trimming took off 3 bases at V and 0 bases at J, with 14 bases between the two ends. The CDR3 runs to 16 residues.

V gene TRBV19 combines with J gene TRBJ1-3; 9 bases match TRBD1. The CDR3 is 19 amino acids. Trimming removed 4 bases from V and 2 bases from J; junction bases left unmatched: 15. Germline V CDR1 and CDR2: LNHDA, SQIVND (reference sequence). For the CDR3, the DNA is TGTGCCAGTAGTACCCTGGACAGGGGATTGTTCGTAACTGGAAACACCATATATTTT. Its protein product is CASSTLDRGLFVTGNTIYF.

The V call is TRBV19, the J call TRBJ1-4, with 7 positions matching TRBD1. In germline, CDR1 is LNHDA, CDR2 SQIVND (reference sequence). This CDR3 has 16 amino acids. V lost 7 bases to trimming and J lost 5 bases; unmatched junction nucleotides: 13. CDR3: CASKGGTAGGNEKLFF. The CDR3 coding sequence is TGTGCCAGTAAAGGAGGGACAGCCGGGGGAAATGAAAAACTGTTTTTT.

Comment on this clone: The same CDR3 is also encoded by other DNA sequences in this sample. The chain uses TRBV19 and TRBJ1-1; 10 bases are shared with TRBD1. CDR3 size: 13 residues. Germline loops: CDR1 LNHDA, CDR2 SQIVND (reference sequence). V was pared by 7 bases and J by 4 bases, with 3 bases of the junction left unmatched. The CDR3 reads CASKDRGPTEAFF. The CDR3 coding sequence is TGTGCCAGTAAAGACAGGGGGCCCACTGAAGCTTTCTTT. The complete variable domain, with remaining parts taken from reference TRBV19 and TRBJ1-1, reads DGGITQSPKYLFRKEGQNVTLSCEQNLNHDAMYWYRQDPGQGLRLIYYSQIVNDFQKGDIAEGYSVSREKKESFPLTVTSAQKNPTAFYLCASKDRGPTEAFFGQGTRLTVV.

V is TRBV5-1 and J is TRBJ2-2, with 7 bases aligning to TRBD2. There are 16 residues in the CDR3. After removal of 3 bases from V and 0 bases from J, the junction contained 5 bases not matched to a gene. CDR1 is SGHRS, CDR2 YFSETQ, per germline. The CDR3 is CASSSTGTTNTGELFF. CDR3 DNA sequence: TGCGCCAGCAGCTCCACCGGGACTACGAACACCGGGGAGCTGTTTTTT.

This clone was seen a handful of times. The chain recombines TRBV9 with TRBJ2-5, with TRBD2 matching over 9 bases. The CDR3 length is 16 residues. From germline, CDR1 is SGDLS and CDR2 YYNGEE. The trim removed 0 bases at V and 4 bases at J, leaving 7 bases unmatched. CDR3 residues: CASSVVGSGGTETQYF. As DNA, the CDR3 is TGTGCCAGCAGCGTAGTAGGTAGCGGGGGCACAGAGACCCAGTACTTC.